Below are 9 T cell receptor beta chains sequenced from a single sample in a study of T cell repertoires in cytomegalovirus infection. These TCRs' antigens remain unknown. TCRdb re-called the reads with MiXCR, one entry per CDR3 protein. The sample has 830,000 or so distinct CDR3 sequences; roughly 33% are singletons. The sample here was cultured CD8+ T cells from PBMCs, taken from culture after CMV antigen stimulation. Every receptor here comes from a human donor in good health (CMV status not recorded). Some clones in this sample may be carry-over from other donors' samples.

The V call is TRBV19, the J call TRBJ2-2; 10 bases match TRBD1. The CDR3 loop spans 15 amino acids. Germline V CDR1 and CDR2: LNHDA, SQIVND (reference sequence). V lost 3 bases to trimming and J lost 4 bases; unmatched junction nucleotides: 2. The CDR3 sequence is CASSIDRGPTGELFF. The CDR3 DNA reads TGTGCCAGTAGTATTGACAGGGGGCCCACCGGGGAGCTGTTTTTT.

This clonotype was seen only a few times. This sequence joins TRBV10-3 and TRBJ2-7, with D possibly being TRBD1 or TRBD2 (6 bases each). This CDR3 is built from 13 residues. V was pared by 9 bases and J by 7 bases, with 19 bases between. The germline gives CDR1 ENHRY, CDR2 SYGVKD. CDR3 loop: CAIGGDGGREQYF. Written as DNA, the CDR3 is TGTGCCATTGGCGGGGACGGGGGCCGGGAGCAGTACTTC.

This clonotype was recorded at least ten times. The chain couples TRBV7-8 to TRBJ2-1, with 10 bases fitting TRBD2. With 5 bases clipped from V and 5 bases from J, the junction kept 9 bases outside the gene matches. Germline V gives CDR1 SGHVS, CDR2 FQNEAQ. The CDR3 extends over 16 amino acids. Here the CDR3 DNA reads TGTGCCAGCAGCCCCCGATTTCTAGCGGGGGACAATGAGCAGTTCTTC. Protein: CASSPRFLAGDNEQFF.

The chain uses TRBV12-3 or TRBV12-4 and TRBJ1-5; TRBD1 might be the D (5 bases). V lost 5 bases to trimming and J lost 6 bases, with 17 bases between them. The CDR3 is 15 residues long. CDR3 sequence (DNA): TGTGCCAGCAGTACTTTTGGGGGTGTGGGTCAGCCCCAGCATTTT. Protein: CASSTFGGVGQPQHF.

This clonotype was picked up a small number of times. The rearrangement joins TRBV9 to TRBJ1-1, with a weak D call TRBD1 (5 bases). Trimming took 1 base from V and 3 from J, leaving 10 bases between them. The germline V gene has CDR1 SGDLS and CDR2 YYNGEE. This CDR3 spans 14 amino acids. The CDR3 region is CASSVIAGDTEAFF. The CDR3 DNA sequence: TGTGCCAGCAGCGTAATTGCGGGGGACACTGAAGCTTTCTTT.

This chain uses TRBV11-2 with TRBJ2-1, with TRBD2 identical over 10 bases. V shed 5 bases, J shed 4 bases, and the junction held 8 bases outside the gene matches. The CDR3 is 16 residues long. Germline V lookup: CDR1 SGHAT, CDR2 FQNNGV. The CDR3 spells CASSPEGLAYYNEQFF. CDR3 nucleotides: TGTGCCAGCAGCCCAGAGGGACTAGCGTATTACAATGAGCAGTTCTTC.

A few counts support this clonotype. The chain links TRBV7-9 to TRBJ2-7; TRBD1 agrees at 9 bases. The CDR3 is made up of 13 amino acids. CDR1 SEHNR and CDR2 FQNEAQ come from the germline V gene (reference sequence). V lost 5 bases and J lost 6; bases outside the gene matches: 5. DNA of the CDR3: TGTGCCAGCAGCGGGGACAGGGCCAGCGAGCAGTACGTC. The encoded protein is CASSGDRASEQYV.

This chain connects TRBV7-6 to TRBJ2-7, with 9 positions matching TRBD2. The CDR3 extends over 14 amino acids. Losses at the gene ends were 5 bases for V and 4 bases for J; bases not matched to a gene: 6. Germline-derived CDR1 and CDR2 are SGHVS and FNYEAQ. In nucleotides, the CDR3 is TGTGCCAGCAGCCATCTTAGCGGGGGTTACGAGCAGTACTTC. Residues: CASSHLSGGYEQYF. Using reference TRBV7-6 and TRBJ2-7 for the parts outside the CDR3, the full variable domain is GAGVSQSPRYKVTKRGQDVALRCDPISGHVSLYWYRQALGQGPEFLTYFNYEAQQDKSGLPNDRFSAERPEGSISTLTIQRTEQRDSAMYRCASSHLSGGYEQYFGPGTRLTVT.

To note about this clonotype: A much larger clone lies a single base off, so this may be a read error. This rearrangement joins TRBV7-6 to TRBJ2-2, with D perhaps matching TRBD2 (6 bases). Germline loops: CDR1 SGHVS, CDR2 FNYEAQ. The CDR3 has 15 amino acids. The CDR3 DNA sequence: TGTGCCAACAGCTCTATGACTAGTGGGTCCGGGGAGCTGTTTTTT. It is translated as CANSSMTSGSGELFF.